The entry that follows covers one TCR beta chain sequence. The protocol was immunoSEQ multiplex PCR, while the TCRdb copy is restricted to in-frame clones and leaves out a portion. The top ten hold 15% of the sample, which has roughly 250,000 clones, 70% seen once. The ends lost 5 bases at V and 3 bases at J; junction bases unmatched: 8. This CDR3 region has 15 residues. Germline V gene data show CDR1 as LGHNA and CDR2 as YNFKEQ. This entry belongs to a study of cytotoxic CD8 clonotypes in ibrutinib-treated CLL. Specimen: PBMCs, collected after 24 months of ibrutinib treatment. J is TRBJ2-7 and V is TRBV4-2; 9 bases fit TRBD2. The TCR comes from a human donor with chronic lymphocytic leukemia. The CDR3 coding sequence is TGTGCCAGCAGCAGTACTAGCGGGTCCCACTACGAGCAGTACTTC. Amino acids: CASSSTSGSHYEQYF.